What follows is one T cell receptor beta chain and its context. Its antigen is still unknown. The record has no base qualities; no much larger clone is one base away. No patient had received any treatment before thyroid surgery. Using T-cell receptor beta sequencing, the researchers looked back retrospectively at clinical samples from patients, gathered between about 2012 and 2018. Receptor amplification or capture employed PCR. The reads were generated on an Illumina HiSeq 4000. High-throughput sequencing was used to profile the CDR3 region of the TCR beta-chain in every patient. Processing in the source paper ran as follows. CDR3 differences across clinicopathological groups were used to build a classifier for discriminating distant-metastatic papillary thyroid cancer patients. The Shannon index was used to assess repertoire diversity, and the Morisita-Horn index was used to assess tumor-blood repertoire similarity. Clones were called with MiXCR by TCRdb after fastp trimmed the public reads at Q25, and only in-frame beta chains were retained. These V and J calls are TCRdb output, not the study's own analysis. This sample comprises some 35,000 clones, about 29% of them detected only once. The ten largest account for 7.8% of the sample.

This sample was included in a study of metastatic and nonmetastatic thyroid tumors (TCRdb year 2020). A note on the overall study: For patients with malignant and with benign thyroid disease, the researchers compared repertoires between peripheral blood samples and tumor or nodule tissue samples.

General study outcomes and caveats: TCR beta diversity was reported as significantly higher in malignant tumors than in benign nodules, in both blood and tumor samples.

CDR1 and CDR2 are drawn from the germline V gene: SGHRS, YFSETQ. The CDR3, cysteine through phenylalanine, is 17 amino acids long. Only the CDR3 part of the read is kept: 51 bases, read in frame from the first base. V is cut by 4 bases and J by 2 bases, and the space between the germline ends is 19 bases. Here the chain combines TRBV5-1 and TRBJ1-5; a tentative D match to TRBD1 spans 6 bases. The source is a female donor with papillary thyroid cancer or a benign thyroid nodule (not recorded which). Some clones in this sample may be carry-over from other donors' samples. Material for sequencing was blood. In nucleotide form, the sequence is TGCGCCAGCAGCCCGGACAGCTTCGACATCGGCAATCAGCCCCAGCATTTT. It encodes CASSPDSFDIGNQPQHF.